This T cell receptor (beta chain) was sequenced in a study of CD8 T cells in ankylosing spondylitis. Study outcomes and limitations: Those disease-linked clones were CD8+; they were also relatively rare in peripheral blood. Reactive arthritis synovial fluid and blood previously showed some of these motif variants.

The CDR3 has 14 amino acids. Germline values: CDR1 SQVTM, CDR2 ANQGSEA. The germline V and J ends were trimmed by 6 bases and 4 bases, with 15 bases remaining between them. Researchers built TCR beta libraries using quantitative 5'-RACE with molecular barcodes. TCRdb fed the 5' RACE reads into MiXCR, producing one record per CDR3 protein. The table lists 35,000 to 50,000 distinct CDR3 sequences, approximately 10% of them singletons. This clonotype occurred many times. The antigen is undetermined. The gene calls are TRBV29-1 and TRBJ2-2, with a tentative D call TRBD1 (6 bases). The sequence was collected from a male donor with ankylosing spondylitis or in good health (not recorded which). Sequencing used blood, either unsorted or a sorted T cell fraction (not recorded which). The CDR3 protein is CSVERMGATGELFF. The CDR3, as DNA: TGCAGCGTGGAAAGGATGGGGGCCACCGGGGAGCTGTTTTTT.